The rows below give T cell receptor beta chains drawn from one sample of a study of beta chain features in type 1 diabetes. Clones were read by immunoSEQ multiplex PCR, and TCRdb kept only the in-frame ones, dropping some. This sample carries under 950,000 clones, 17% of them seen once, and the ten largest clones take roughly 0.025%. The sample consisted of naive CD4+ T cells from blood. These receptors came from a young woman in good health. Both conserved end residues are part of each CDR3. D genes are given only for firm matches. Expanded clones get a size class; other rows say once, few or many, or leave the size out.

TRBV9,-,TRBJ2-3,TRBD1,CASSVGSSGTVNTQYF,TGTGCCAGCAGCGTTGGTTCTTCGGGGACAGTTAATACGCAGTATTTT
TRBV10-3,-,TRBJ2-5,TRBD1,CAISRDSLQETQYF,TGTGCCATCAGCCGGGACAGCCTCCAAGAGACCCAGTACTTC
TRBV11-1,few,TRBJ2-1,-,CASSLDPGRGLYNEQFF,TGTGCCAGCAGCTTAGATCCAGGGAGAGGTCTCTACAATGAGCAGTTCTTC
TRBV18,-,TRBJ2-1,TRBD2,CASSPTSAGVTAEQFF,TGTGCCAGCTCACCTACGAGCGCGGGAGTTACGGCGGAGCAGTTCTTC
TRBV7-2,few,TRBJ2-1,-,CASSVSGTSYNEQFF,TGTGCCAGCAGCGTTAGCGGAACCTCCTACAATGAGCAGTTCTTC
TRBV5-6,-,TRBJ2-7,TRBD1,CASSLTDRGTLF,TGTGCCAGCAGCTTGACCGACAGGGGAACTCTATTC
TRBV5-4,-,TRBJ2-2,TRBD1,CASSSRTGWPGELFF,TGTGCCAGCAGCTCCCGGACAGGGTGGCCCGGGGAGCTGTTTTTT
TRBV28,few,TRBJ2-1,TRBD2,CASSLAGGGADEQFF,TGTGCCAGCAGTTTGGCGGGAGGCGGAGCGGATGAGCAGTTCTTC
TRBV5-1,few,TRBJ2-3,-,CASSLTGRIPDTQYF,TGCGCCAGCAGCTTGACGGGACGGATACCAGATACGCAGTATTTT
TRBV28,few,TRBJ1-5,-,CAILMGVGQPQHF,TGTGCCATCCTTATGGGAGTCGGTCAGCCCCAGCATTTT
TRBV6-1,-,TRBJ2-5,-,CASSVPGGQETQYF,TGTGCCAGCAGTGTCCCTGGGGGACAAGAGACCCAGTACTTC
TRBV5-5,-,TRBJ2-5,TRBD2,CASSLDRGRGMWETQYF,TGTGCCAGCAGCTTAGACCGCGGGAGGGGAATGTGGGAGACCCAGTACTTC
TRBV29-1,-,TRBJ2-1,TRBD2,CSVVWLAGYNEQFF,TGCAGCGTTGTTTGGCTAGCGGGATACAATGAGCAGTTCTTC
TRBV2,few,TRBJ2-6,-,CASSEGAGANVLTF,TGTGCCAGCAGTGAGGGGGCTGGGGCCAACGTCCTGACTTTC
TRBV28,few,TRBJ2-1,TRBD2,CASSADRREYNEQFF,TGTGCCAGCAGTGCGGATCGGCGGGAGTACAATGAGCAGTTCTTC
TRBV28,-,TRBJ1-2,-,CASSYNYGYTF,TGTGCCAGCAGTTATAACTATGGCTACACCTTC
TRBV7-9,-,TRBJ1-3,-,CASSLRGNGNTIYF,TGTGCCAGCAGCTTAAGAGGGAACGGAAACACCATATATTTT
TRBV5-6,few,TRBJ1-1,-,CASSPGLAMKAFF,TGTGCCAGCAGCCCCGGGTTAGCAATGAAGGCTTTCTTT
TRBV15,-,TRBJ1-3,-,CATSGRTAGNTIYF,TGTGCCACCAGCGGAAGGACGGCTGGAAACACCATATATTTT
TRBV5-4,few,TRBJ2-6,TRBD1,CASSSRDRGANVLTF,TGTGCCAGCAGCTCTCGGGACAGGGGGGCCAACGTCCTGACTTTC
TRBV7-2,-,TRBJ1-2,-,CASSHQGAPYGYTF,TGTGCCAGCAGCCACCAGGGAGCCCCTTATGGCTACACCTTC
TRBV11-1,-,TRBJ2-1,TRBD2,CASSLATSGRGAIF,TGTGCCAGCAGCTTAGCGACTAGCGGGAGGGGTGCAATCTTC
TRBV27,-,TRBJ1-1,-,CASSSISSRLMNTEAFF,TGTGCCAGCAGTAGTATTAGTTCCAGACTCATGAACACTGAAGCTTTCTTT
TRBV6-6,few,TRBJ2-5,-,CASSPSVETQYF,TGTGCCAGCAGTCCTAGTGTGGAGACCCAGTACTTC
TRBV4-2,-,TRBJ2-1,-,CASSQDAAAEQFF,TGTGCCAGCAGCCAGGACGCAGCCGCCGAGCAGTTCTTC
TRBV4-3,-,TRBJ2-5,-,CASSQVVQGGETQYF,TGCGCCAGCAGCCAAGTAGTCCAGGGAGGAGAGACCCAGTACTTC
TRBV5-1,few,TRBJ2-2,-,CASSFWMNTGELFF,TGCGCCAGCAGCTTTTGGATGAACACCGGGGAGCTGTTTTTT
TRBV10-3,few,TRBJ2-2,TRBD1,CAIRTGGSTGELFF,TGTGCCATCAGGACAGGGGGATCTACCGGGGAGCTGTTTTTT
TRBV19,once,TRBJ2-5,TRBD2,CASSTIWGGETQYF,TGTGCCAGTAGCACGATCTGGGGGGGAGAGACCCAGTACTTC
TRBV15,few,TRBJ2-6,-,CATSRGGLLRSGANVLTF,TGTGCCACCAGCAGAGGGGGGTTACTCCGCTCTGGGGCCAACGTCCTGACTTTC
TRBV9,-,TRBJ1-1,TRBD1,CASSKGQGGPEAFF,TGTGCCAGCAGCAAGGGACAGGGAGGACCTGAAGCTTTCTTT
TRBV7-2,-,TRBJ1-1,-,CASSPPARSEAFF,TGTGCCAGCAGCCCTCCCGCGCGGTCTGAAGCTTTCTTT
TRBV5-4,-,TRBJ2-3,TRBD2,CASSFAGVVDTQYF,TGTGCCAGCAGCTTTGCGGGAGTTGTAGATACGCAGTATTTT
TRBV11-1,-,TRBJ2-2,-,CASSSRVMNTGELFF,TGTGCCAGCAGCTCCAGGGTTATGAACACCGGGGAGCTGTTTTTT